The present TCR beta chain was sequenced within a study of naive and memory T cell subsets (dated 2017 in TCRdb). Turning to the overall study: An open-source, UMI-based TCR alpha and beta sequencing pipeline was applied to sorted naive and memory peripheral blood T cell subsets. IgG serology results and the functional CMV T cell responses were in complete agreement. RNA was DNase-treated and reverse transcribed with TCR constant-region primers, mostly using SuperScript III.

From the second PCR step on, the TCR alpha and beta chain libraries were amplified in separate reactions. CMV status of each donor was established by measuring IFNgamma production from CD4+ T cells after fresh PBMCs were stimulated overnight with CMV viral lysate. Miltenyi beads were used first to positively select CD4 T cells, and CD8 T cells were then positively selected from the CD4-negative fraction. After staining for CD3, CD4, CD8, CD45RA, CD27 and a live/dead dye, cells were sorted on a BD Aria II into four subsets based on CD45RA and CD27. Blood came from three healthy volunteers, each fractionated into CD4 and CD8 T cells and then into four differentiation subsets. Around 130 ml of peripheral blood was collected from each donor, and PBMC were isolated by Ficoll-Paque PLUS density-gradient centrifugation. After sorting, cells were lysed in RLT buffer, RNA was extracted using a Qiagen RNeasy kit, and the extracted RNA was stored at -80 degrees C.

Compared with germline, V lacks 3 bases and J lacks 5 bases; bases without a gene match: 8. The cysteine opens and the phenylalanine closes a CDR3 of 15 amino acids. Of the read, only the CDR3 DNA is kept; its 45 bases are in frame from base 1. The germline V gene (reference sequence) yields DFQATT for CDR1 and SNEGSKA for CDR2. Findings and caveats that apply to the study as a whole: The repertoire findings for the naive and memory subsets could not be validated, as no ground truth was available. RNA-based TCR counts may be affected by expression changes linked to T cell activation and differentiation. After error correction, only a single occurrence was seen for over 85% of naive TCR sequences, so much steeper abundance distributions were produced than in memory subsets. Each clonotype was defined as a single alpha or beta chain sequence rather than as a paired alpha/beta receptor. The abundance of TCRs followed a power law with an exponent that differed between naive and memory subsets yet stayed consistent across the three individuals. In both CD4 and CD8 cells, going from naive through CM, EM and EMRA, the Gini index went up while Shannon and inverse Simpson diversity went down.

With regard to this clonotype: It has no known antigen specificity. Base qualities are not provided; no much larger clone lies one nucleotide away.

Libraries were built with UMI-ligation and nested PCR. To cover both TRBC1 and TRBC2, the beta constant-region primer consisted of an equimolar mix of two oligonucleotides. The ligated cDNA went through four rounds of PCR with nested alpha and beta constant-region primers together with the SP2 primer. A single-stranded oligonucleotide carrying the SP2 primer and a 12-nucleotide UMI was ligated to the 3' end of the cDNA by T4 RNA ligase 1. The ligation reaction was kept at 16 degrees C for roughly 18-24 hours. PCR2 was typically run as a SYBR Green qPCR and stopped at a predetermined threshold to prevent over-amplification. Agencourt AMPure XP magnetic beads were used for all purifications after the first. Library quantification was done by Qubit, followed by a TapeStation check on which the main peak was expected at around 650 bp. Pooled libraries were sequenced on an Illumina MiSeq with v2 2x251 paired-end kits, typically giving roughly 0.9-2.1 million reads per sample. Libraries were pooled at 4 nM per sample, and roughly 5-7.5% PhiX was added to improve cluster recognition. Under the source paper's analysis protocol: Using tag matching that tolerated one base-pair mismatch, Decombinator assigned V and J genes to FASTQ reads that had been processed by Demultiplexor. By using UMIs, Collapsinator corrected both sequencing errors and the frequency errors caused by PCR heterogeneity. CDR3Translator translated TCRs and extracted CDR3s from the conserved cysteine to the FGXG phenylalanine, flagging non-productive sequences. Gini, Shannon entropy and inverse Simpson indices were computed after subsampling the repertoires to the same number of UMI-defined TCRs. Clonotype abundance distributions were fitted to a power law by maximum likelihood within the linear range. Similar UMI counts, unique TCR numbers and clonal distributions were obtained with the pipeline and with MIGEC on one naive CD8 sample. Repertoires were searched for approximately 7,000 CMV-associated CDR3 sequences compiled from VDJdb and a published dataset. Clones were called with MiXCR by TCRdb after fastp trimmed the public reads at Q25, and only in-frame beta chains were retained. Identical CDR3 protein sequences are pooled into one entry, listed with their most common genes and DNA. These V and J calls are TCRdb output, not the study's own analysis. The sample contains about 120,000 distinct CDR3 sequences, roughly 36% of them found a single time. The ten largest clones capture more than 0.8% of the sample.

This clonotype was obtained from a human donor in good health. Recombination joined TRBV20-1 with TRBJ2-3; 10 middle bases align to TRBD2. Sequences were obtained from central memory CD4+ T cells from blood. In the paper's terms, the cell subset or site label means: central memory, CD45RA- CD27+. The CDR3 in this case is CSARMPSGGQDTQYF. The DNA is TGCAGTGCTAGGATGCCTAGCGGGGGTCAAGATACGCAGTATTTT.